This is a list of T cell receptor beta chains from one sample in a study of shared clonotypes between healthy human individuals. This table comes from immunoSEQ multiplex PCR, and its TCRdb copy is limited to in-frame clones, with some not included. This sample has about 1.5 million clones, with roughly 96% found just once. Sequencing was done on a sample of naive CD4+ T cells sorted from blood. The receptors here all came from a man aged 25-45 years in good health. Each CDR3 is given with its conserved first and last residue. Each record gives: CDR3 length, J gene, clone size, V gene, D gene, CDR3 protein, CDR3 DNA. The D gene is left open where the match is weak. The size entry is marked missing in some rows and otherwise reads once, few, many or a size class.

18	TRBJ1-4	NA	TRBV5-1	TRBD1	CASSRPRTGGEVSEKLFF	TGCGCCAGCAGCCGCCCAAGGACAGGGGGCGAAGTATCTGAAAAACTGTTTTTT
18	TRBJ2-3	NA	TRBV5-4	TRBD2	CASSTGTGLAGSTDTQYF	TGTGCCAGCAGTACTGGTACTGGACTAGCGGGATCCACAGATACGCAGTATTTT
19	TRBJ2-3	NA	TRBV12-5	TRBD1	CASGLVLGRTGFGTDTQYF	TGTGCTAGTGGTTTGGTCCTAGGCCGGACAGGGTTTGGCACAGATACGCAGTATTTT
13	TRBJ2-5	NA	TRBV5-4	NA	CASSPRDEETQYF	TGTGCCAGCAGCCCTCGGGACGAAGAGACCCAGTACTTC
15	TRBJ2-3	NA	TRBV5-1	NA	CASSWPSASTDTQYF	TGCGCCAGCAGCTGGCCTAGCGCTAGCACAGATACGCAGTATTTT
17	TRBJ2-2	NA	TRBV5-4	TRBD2	CASSKTPASGNTGELFF	TGTGCCAGCAGCAAGACACCCGCTAGCGGGAACACCGGGGAGCTGTTTTTT
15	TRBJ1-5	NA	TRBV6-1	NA	CASSPLGIWDRPQHF	TGTGCCAGCAGTCCTCTAGGGATTTGGGATCGACCCCAGCATTTT
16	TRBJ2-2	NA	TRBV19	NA	CASSILRLTNTGELFF	TGTGCCAGTAGTATACTTCGCCTAACGAACACCGGGGAGCTGTTTTTT
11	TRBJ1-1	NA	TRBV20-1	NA	CSASRGSEAFF	TGCAGTGCTAGTAGAGGGTCTGAAGCTTTCTTT
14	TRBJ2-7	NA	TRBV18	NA	CASSPRDNSYEQYF	TGTGCCAGCTCACCACGGGACAACTCCTACGAGCAGTACTTC
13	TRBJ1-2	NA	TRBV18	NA	CASSPTSGNGYTF	TGTGCCAGCTCACCTACCTCAGGGAATGGCTACACCTTC
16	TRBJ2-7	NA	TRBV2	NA	CASSVQGNSLPHEQYF	TGTGCCAGCAGTGTACAGGGTAACTCTCTGCCACACGAGCAGTACTTC
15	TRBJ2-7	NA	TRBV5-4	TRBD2	CASSNGLGLLYEQYF	TGTGCCAGCAGCAACGGACTAGGGTTGCTCTACGAGCAGTACTTC
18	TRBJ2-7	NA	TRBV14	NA	CASSLFRRRRELGYEQYF	TGTGCCAGCAGCCTCTTCAGAAGGCGACGGGAGCTGGGATACGAGCAGTACTTC
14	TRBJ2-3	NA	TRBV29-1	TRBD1	CSVPGQGSTDTQYF	TGCAGCGTTCCGGGACAGGGGAGCACAGATACGCAGTATTTT
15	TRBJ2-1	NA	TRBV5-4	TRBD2	CASSSKTSEYNEQFF	TGTGCCAGCAGCTCAAAGACTAGCGAGTACAATGAGCAGTTCTTC
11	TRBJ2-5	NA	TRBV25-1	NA	CASGRGTTQYF	TGTGCCAGCGGGCGTGGGACAACCCAGTACTTC
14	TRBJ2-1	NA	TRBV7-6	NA	CASTLGSSYNEQFF	TGTGCCAGTACTTTGGGGAGCTCCTACAATGAGCAGTTCTTC
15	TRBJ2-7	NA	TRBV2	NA	CASSPPRRTYYEQYF	TGTGCCAGCAGTCCCCCCAGGCGAACTTACTACGAGCAGTACTTC
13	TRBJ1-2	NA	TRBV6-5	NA	CASSYSRVNGYTF	TGTGCCAGCAGTTACTCGAGAGTAAATGGCTACACCTTC
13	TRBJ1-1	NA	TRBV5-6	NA	CASSLWGNTEAFF	TGTGCCAGCAGCTTGTGGGGGAACACTGAAGCTTTCTTT
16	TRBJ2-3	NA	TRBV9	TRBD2	CASSVFTGGNTDTQYF	TGTGCCAGCAGCGTATTTACGGGAGGGAACACAGATACGCAGTATTTT
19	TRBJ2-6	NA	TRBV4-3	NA	CASSQDQGGRYSGANVLTF	TGCGCCAGCAGCCAAGATCAAGGCGGACGGTACTCTGGGGCCAACGTCCTGACTTTC
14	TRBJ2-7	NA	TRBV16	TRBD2	CASSQAGGAEEQYF	TGTGCCAGCAGCCAAGCGGGGGGCGCAGAAGAGCAGTACTTC
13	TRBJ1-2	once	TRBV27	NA	CASSLYREDGYTF	TGTGCCAGCAGTTTATACAGGGAAGATGGCTACACCTTC
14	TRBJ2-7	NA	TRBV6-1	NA	CASKLSQFFYEQYF	TGTGCCAGCAAATTGTCACAGTTCTTTTACGAGCAGTACTTC
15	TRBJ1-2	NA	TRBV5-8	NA	CASSNRGLPRGGYTF	TGTGCCAGCAGCAATAGGGGCCTGCCGCGGGGTGGCTACACCTTC
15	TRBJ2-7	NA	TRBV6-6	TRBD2	CASKPLTSGSYEQYF	TGTGCCAGCAAACCTCTGACTAGCGGGAGCTACGAGCAGTACTTC
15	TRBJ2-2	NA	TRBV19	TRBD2	CASSLLAVNTGELFF	TGTGCCAGTAGCTTACTAGCGGTGAACACCGGGGAGCTGTTTTTT
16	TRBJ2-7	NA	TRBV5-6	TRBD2	CASSKLTSGSVYEQYF	TGTGCCAGCAGCAAGTTGACTAGCGGGAGCGTCTACGAGCAGTACTTC
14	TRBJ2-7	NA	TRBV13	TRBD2	CASSFGLAPYEQYF	TGTGCCAGCAGCTTCGGACTAGCCCCCTACGAGCAGTACTTC
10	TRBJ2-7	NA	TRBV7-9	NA	CASSLGPPHF	TGTGCCAGCAGCTTAGGTCCGCCTCACTTC
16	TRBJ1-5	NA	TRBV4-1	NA	CASSQSAGRSNQPQHF	TGCGCCAGCAGCCAGAGCGCGGGGCGGAGCAATCAGCCCCAGCATTTT
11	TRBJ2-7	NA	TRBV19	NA	CASKAAHEQYF	TGTGCCAGTAAAGCCGCTCACGAGCAGTACTTC
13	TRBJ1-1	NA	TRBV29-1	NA	CSVQGLRDAEAFF	TGCAGCGTTCAGGGACTCCGGGACGCTGAAGCTTTCTTT
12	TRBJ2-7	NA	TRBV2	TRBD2	CASAGEAYEQYF	TGTGCCAGTGCGGGGGAAGCCTACGAGCAGTACTTC
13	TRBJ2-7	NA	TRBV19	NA	CASSIARGYEQYF	TGTGCCAGTAGTATAGCCCGGGGGTACGAGCAGTACTTC
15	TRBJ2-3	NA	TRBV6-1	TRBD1	CASSGTGASADTQYF	TGTGCCAGCAGTGGGACAGGGGCCAGTGCAGATACGCAGTATTTT
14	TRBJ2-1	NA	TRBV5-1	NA	CASSDPGGYNEQFF	TGCGCCAGCAGCGACCCTGGGGGATACAATGAGCAGTTCTTC
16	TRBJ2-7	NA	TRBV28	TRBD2	CASSSPGTRPSYEQYF	TGTGCCAGCAGTTCCCCCGGGACTAGGCCCTCCTACGAGCAGTACTTC
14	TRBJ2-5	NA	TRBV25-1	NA	CASSAPIVRETQYF	TGTGCCAGCAGTGCCCCGATAGTTCGAGAGACCCAGTACTTC
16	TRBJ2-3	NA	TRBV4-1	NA	CASSQDGGAGTDTQYF	TGCGCCAGCAGCCAAGATGGTGGAGCGGGCACAGATACGCAGTATTTT
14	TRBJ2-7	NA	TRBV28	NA	CASRPQGTNNEQYF	TGTGCCAGCAGGCCGCAGGGGACCAACAACGAGCAGTACTTC
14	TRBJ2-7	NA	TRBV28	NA	CASSFTLSSYEQYF	TGTGCCAGCAGTTTTACCTTGAGCTCCTACGAGCAGTACTTC
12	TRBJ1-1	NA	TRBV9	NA	CASSVGQEEAFF	TGTGCCAGCAGCGTAGGTCAGGAGGAAGCTTTCTTT
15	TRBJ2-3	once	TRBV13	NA	CASSLRVSGTDTQYF	TGTGCCAGCAGCTTAAGGGTTAGCGGCACAGATACGCAGTATTTT